This entry concerns a single T cell receptor (beta chain). The V end was cut by 6 bases, the J end by 5 bases, with 23 bases between. The V gene's germline CDR1 is MNHNS and CDR2 SASEGT. The CDR3 covers 16 residues. This entry belongs to a study of T-cell reconstitution after alpha-beta-depleted transplantation in children. Preparation of the TCRbeta library involved a method that used unique molecular identifiers. TCRdb re-analysed the PCR reads in MiXCR, keeping a single row per CDR3 protein. The sample holds 240,000 or so distinct CDR3 sequences; approximately 12% are singletons and the top ten take 2.6%.

This chain uses TRBV6-1 with TRBJ2-7; D might be TRBD1 or TRBD2, each matching 5 bases. Here the sequenced sample was PBMCs from the stem cell graft donor, taken from the stem cell graft. This clonotype was sampled from a human donor who donated a stem cell graft to a child with acute lymphoblastic leukemia. The CDR3 reads CASSLTRGGGMNEQYF. The CDR3 DNA sequence: TGTGCCAGCAGCCTTACACGTGGTGGGGGTATGAACGAGCAGTACTTC.